This TCR beta chain was documented in a study of beta chain features in type 1 diabetes. Overall study findings and caveats: The study found that naive, central memory and Treg TCRB repertoires appeared more similar in patients than in healthy donors.

The CDR3 runs 13 residues. Germline V gene lookup returns CDR1 MGHDK and CDR2 SYGVNS. The ends lost 7 bases at V and 4 bases at J; junction bases unmatched: 6. Comments on this clone: The antigen remains unidentified.

Of the isolated RNA, all was reverse transcribed, and so the sequenced material was expressed TCRB transcripts. Generated by immunoSEQ multiplex PCR, the TCRdb table keeps only in-frame clones and is missing some. This sample yields 300,000 to 400,000 clones, of which under 8.5% are seen a single time; around 0.44% belongs to the top ten. CD45RO/CCR7/CD25/CD127/CD95/CD27 staining was used to isolate CD4+ naive, central memory, regulatory and stem cell-like memory cells by sorting. Input material: central memory CD4+ T cells from blood. The sequence came from a woman aged 18 to 35 in good health. The genes are TRBV25-1 and TRBJ2-5, with 7 bases that match TRBD2. CDR3 sequence reads: CASTAGVLETQYF. The CDR3 bases are TGTGCCAGCACTGCGGGAGTGTTAGAGACCCAGTACTTC.